Each of the 17 T cell receptor beta chains below was sequenced from the same sample in a study of vaccination and CD4 T cells after COVID-19. These TCRs' antigens remain unknown. Documented treatment: roughly 10-day PBMC culture with coronavirus spike peptide pools or control peptides (ViraFEST assay). Cultured CD4+ T cell DNA was sequenced using the Oncomine TCR Beta short-read assay. TCRdb re-called the PCR reads through MiXCR, storing one row per CDR3 protein. The repertoire holds thousands of distinct CDR3 sequences, with roughly a fifth as singletons. The sample taken for sequencing was CD4+ T cells from blood, cultured in vitro. The origin of the receptors is a human donor who had recovered from COVID-19.

This clonotype is medium-sized. J is TRBJ2-4 and V is TRBV20-1; D gene ambiguous. The ends were cut back, 3 bases at V and 1 base at J, with 13 bases in the middle. The CDR3 totals 15 residues. In germline, CDR1 is DFQATT, CDR2 SNEGSKA (reference sequence). CDR3 amino acids: CSARGNYSAKNIQYF. The CDR3 DNA is TGCAGTGCTAGGGGGAACTACAGCGCCAAAAACATTCAGTACTTC.

This clonotype was recorded a few times. The chain employs TRBV4-2 and TRBJ1-5; weak D call: TRBD1 (5 bases). This CDR3 spans 14 amino acids. Trimming stripped 0 bases from V and 6 bases from J, with 9 bases between. Germline CDR1 LGHNA, CDR2 YNFKEQ. The CDR3 nucleotides are TGTGCCAGCAGCCAAGATGAAGGGACTCAGCCCCAGCATTTT. Encoded protein: CASSQDEGTQPQHF.

This clonotype came up a few times. This chain uses TRBV20-1 with TRBJ2-1; D may be TRBD1 or TRBD2 (5 bases each). The germline V gene has CDR1 DFQATT and CDR2 SNEGSKA (reference sequence). Trimming removed 6 bases from V and 4 bases from J, with 25 bases in between. CDR3 size: 17 residues. The CDR3 nucleotides read TGCAGTGCCCCGATGATCGAGGGGCTTGTAAGTTACAATGAGCAGTTCTTC. It encodes CSAPMIEGLVSYNEQFF.

The rearrangement joins TRBV9 to TRBJ2-6; tentatively, D is TRBD1 or TRBD2 (6 bases each). The CDR3 has 17 residues. V lost 0 bases and J lost 4, with 14 bases in between. Germline-derived CDR1 and CDR2 are SGDLS and YYNGEE. CDR3 coding DNA: TGTGCCAGCAGCGTAGACCCGGGGGCGATCGGGGCCAACGTCCTGACTTTC. This gives the protein CASSVDPGAIGANVLTF.

CDR3 residues: CASSLGLQETQYF. In DNA form, the CDR3 reads TGTGCCAGCTCACTCGGGCTCCAAGAGACCCAGTACTTC. This rearrangement joins TRBV18 to TRBJ2-5; D gene unclear. Germline loops: CDR1 KGHSH, CDR2 LQKENI. The CDR3 length is 13 residues. The germline V and J ends were trimmed by 4 bases and 1 base, with 7 bases remaining between them.

Sample share makes this clonotype medium-sized (0.01 to 0.1%). The J gene is TRBJ2-7, the V gene TRBV6-1; possibly TRBD1 for D (6 bases). Germline-derived CDR1 and CDR2 are MNHNS and SASEGT. Trimming cost V 5 bases and J 3 bases, with 14 bases left between them. The CDR3 spans 14 residues. The CDR3 reads CASSLTGQGYEQYF. The CDR3 DNA reads TGTGCCAGCAGTCTTACAGGGCAGGGCTACGAGCAGTACTTC.

The chain links TRBV19 to TRBJ2-7, with D possibly being TRBD1 (5 bases). Per the germline V gene, CDR1 is LNHDA and CDR2 is SQIVND (reference sequence). The ends were cut back, 4 bases at V and 1 base at J, with 11 bases in the middle. The CDR3 extends over 14 amino acids. The DNA of the CDR3 is TGTGCCAGTAGTACAGGGCCCGGATCCTACGAGCAGTACTTC. Amino acid sequence: CASSTGPGSYEQYF.

The V and J genes are TRBV25-1 and TRBJ1-2, with a tentative D call TRBD1 (5 bases). Germline CDR1 reads MGHDK; CDR2 reads SYGVNS. Trimming took 1 base from V and 4 from J, leaving 13 bases between them. The length of the CDR3 is 15 residues. CDR3: CASSEWGRGRYGYTF. Written as DNA, the CDR3 is TGTGCCAGCAGTGAATGGGGGAGGGGTCGCTATGGCTACACCTTC.

In its sample, this clonotype is medium-sized. V usage is TRBV2 and J usage is TRBJ2-1; TRBD2 agrees at 9 bases. With V trimmed by 6 bases and J by 4 bases, 13 bases remained unmatched. CDR3 length equals 17 residues. CDR1 is SNHLY and CDR2 is FYNNEI in the germline V gene. The CDR3 protein is CASSPLSGGDLYNEQFF. DNA for the CDR3: TGTGCCAGCAGCCCCCTTAGCGGGGGCGACCTTTACAATGAGCAGTTCTTC. The whole variable domain, filled in from reference TRBV2 and TRBJ2-1, reads EPEVTQTPSHQVTQMGQEVILRCVPISNHLYFYWYRQILGQKVEFLVSFYNNEISEKSEIFDDQFSVERPDGSNFTLKIRSTKLEDSAMYFCASSPLSGGDLYNEQFFGPGTRLTVL.

This clonotype was seen more than once but under ten times. The gene calls are TRBV12-3 or TRBV12-4 and TRBJ2-1; TRBD1 might be the D (6 bases). Trimming left V 6 bases short and J 9 bases short, with 15 bases between. CDR3 length equals 13 residues. CDR3 bases: TGTGCCAGCAGCCCTCTACTAGGGGGTGAGCAGTTCTTC. Amino acids: CASSPLLGGEQFF.

This clonotype was recorded once. It may be a read error: a sequence one base away is much more abundant. The chain has TRBV7-9 and TRBJ2-5, with D possibly being TRBD1 (7 bases). The CDR3 loop spans 18 amino acids. V shed 4 bases and J shed 5 bases, with 26 bases lying between them. In germline, CDR1 is SEHNR, CDR2 FQNEAQ (reference sequence). The CDR3 nucleotides are TGTGCCAGCAGCTCAACCATATTTCCAGGGGGGCGGAGGGAGACCCAGTACTTC. Protein sequence: CASSSTIFPGGRRETQYF.

In this sample, this clonotype is medium-sized. The chain links TRBV20-1 to TRBJ2-3; 14 bases fit TRBD2. V was pared by 5 bases and J by 2 bases, with 3 bases of the junction left unmatched. The CDR3 extends over 15 amino acids. Germline V gene data show CDR1 as DFQATT and CDR2 as SNEGSKA (reference sequence). The CDR3 is CSASGLAGVTDTQYF. For the CDR3, the DNA is TGCAGTGCTTCGGGACTAGCGGGGGTCACAGATACGCAGTATTTT.

The rearrangement uses TRBV7-6 and TRBJ1-6; D is ambiguous. The V end was cut by 2 bases, the J end by 3 bases, with 11 bases between. Germline CDR1 and CDR2: SGHVS and FNYEAQ. The CDR3 contains 16 residues. In nucleotides, the CDR3 is TGTGCCAGCAGCTTATCCGGACCTATCTATAATTCACCCCTCCACTTT. Its protein is CASSLSGPIYNSPLHF. Complete variable domain (other parts from reference TRBV7-6 and TRBJ1-6): GAGVSQSPRYKVTKRGQDVALRCDPISGHVSLYWYRQALGQGPEFLTYFNYEAQQDKSGLPNDRFSAERPEGSISTLTIQRTEQRDSAMYRCASSLSGPIYNSPLHFGNGTRLTVT.

The genes are TRBV5-1 and TRBJ2-4; D gene unclear. The CDR3 runs 14 residues. Trimming left V 2 bases short and J 3 bases short, with 9 bases between. CDR1 SGHRS and CDR2 YFSETQ come from the germline V gene. The CDR3 region is CASSFEEDKNIQYF. In DNA form, the CDR3 reads TGCGCCAGCAGCTTCGAGGAAGACAAAAACATTCAGTACTTC.

In this sample, this clonotype turned up a few times. The gene calls are TRBV2 and TRBJ1-2; D unclear. Trimming took 2 bases from V and 1 from J, leaving 8 bases between them. The germline V gene encodes CDR1 SNHLY and CDR2 FYNNEI. The CDR3 loop spans 14 amino acids. The CDR3 DNA is TGTGCCAGCAGTGAAACGCAGGATAACTATGGCTACACCTTC. Residues: CASSETQDNYGYTF.

The DNA of the CDR3 is TGTGCCAGCAGCTTTCCGTTAGCGGGGGGTACAGATACGCAGTATTTT. Encoded protein: CASSFPLAGGTDTQYF. The rearrangement links TRBV7-9 to TRBJ2-3; 10 nucleotides match TRBD2. This CDR3 is 16 amino acids long. From germline, CDR1 is SEHNR and CDR2 FQNEAQ (reference sequence). V dropped 3 bases and J dropped 3; count of bases not matched to a gene: 6.

This sequence joins TRBV7-3 and TRBJ2-2; D is possibly TRBD2 (5 bases). Germline CDR1 SGHTA, CDR2 FQGTGA. The CDR3 runs 16 residues. V was cut by 3 bases and J by 2 bases, with 13 bases left in between. The CDR3, as DNA: TGTGCCAGCAGCTTTCTAGCTGCGGAAAACACCGGGGAGCTGTTTTTT. Translating gives CASSFLAAENTGELFF.